This T cell receptor beta chain was identified in a study of blood T cell repertoires in COVID-19. Study-wide context: PBMCs, B-cell-depleted T cells, or T cells were the source of the cDNA or gDNA that made up the material.

The CDR3 runs to 13 residues. Germline V gene lookup returns CDR1 KGHSH and CDR2 LQKENI. The V and J ends lost 3 bases and 2 bases respectively, with 7 bases between them. Authors' analysis steps: Estimation of nucleated cell counts was performed using reference gene primer amplification. Here immunoSEQ multiplex PCR was the method, and the copy in TCRdb shows in-frame clones only, minus some. V, J and clone size reflect that table, while D and trimming were determined from the DNA. Here the sample spans around 400,000 clones, around 87% being singletons. Seattle's cohort entered during active infection and was followed longitudinally.

The J gene is TRBJ1-2, the V gene TRBV18, with D possibly matching TRBD1 (5 bases). Sequencing was carried out using peripheral blood. The source is a woman aged 60-70 years with COVID-19, enrolled during active disease. CDR3 DNA sequence: TGTGCCAGCTCACCGACAGAAAACTATGGCTACACCTTC. It encodes CASSPTENYGYTF. The variable domain in full, completed from reference TRBV18 and TRBJ1-2, reads NAGVMQNPRHLVRRRGQEARLRCSPMKGHSHVYWYRQLPEEGLKFMVYLQKENIIDESGMPKERFSAEFPKEGPSILRIQQVVRGDSAAYFCASSPTENYGYTFGSGTRLTVV.